This T cell receptor beta chain is drawn from a study of cytomegalovirus exposure and HLA in healthy donors. As concerns this clone: Its antigen is as yet unknown.

Study-wide points: CMV antigen specificity of a few CMV-associated chains was confirmed in vitro. Previously analyzed data showed that most TCR beta V segments were productive at a frequency of about 90% or about 30%. In presence/absence analyses, roughly uniform sequencing depth across donors was assumed. In a later analysis, donors in an Asian-associated ancestry cluster reportedly had fewer N-insertions in productive TCRs than the cohort mean.

CDR3 size: 11 residues. Trimming left V 5 bases short and J 6 bases short, with 8 bases between. The germline CDR1 and CDR2 sequences are MNHNS and SASEGT. The PCR employed 60 Vbeta primers together with 13 Jbeta primers. Method: immunoSEQ multiplex PCR; TCRdb's copy keeps in-frame clones and lacks some. The repertoire holds about 120,000 clones, 77% seen once, with roughly 4% in the top ten. The TCR originated in a human donor in good health. Sequencing was done on a sample of PBMCs. The chain uses TRBV6-1 and TRBJ2-7; D not certain. The CDR3 sequence: CASSYSSEQYF. The DNA of the CDR3 is TGTGCCAGCAGTTACAGTAGCGAGCAGTACTTC.